This is a list of T cell receptor beta chains from one sample in a study of T cells after yellow fever vaccination. MiXCR, applied by TCRdb to the 5' RACE reads, yields one record per CDR3 protein. This sample has hundreds of thousands of distinct CDR3 sequences; approximately 15% occur once, and the top ten carry around 15%. This material consisted of PBMCs, taken on the day of the yellow fever booster vaccination. The receptors stem from a young man who received the YFV17D yellow fever vaccine. The CDR3 runs from the conserved cysteine through the conserved F or W. A D gene is named only where the DNA matches it firmly. Size is stated for part of the rows, as once, few or many counts, or as a class when the clone is expanded.

CDR3nt	CDR3aa	d_gene	v_gene	j_gene	abundance
TGTGCCAGCAGCTTCGGGGAGGCCAATCAGCCCCAGCATTTT	CASSFGEANQPQHF	-	TRBV5-5	TRBJ1-5	-
TGTGCCAGCAGCCAAGAAGGGCAGGTCTCCTACGAGCAGTACTTC	CASSQEGQVSYEQYF	-	TRBV14	TRBJ2-7	-
TGCGCCAGCAGCTACCTAGCGGAGGGCACAGATACGCAGTATTTT	CASSYLAEGTDTQYF	TRBD2	TRBV5-1	TRBJ2-3	few
TGTGCCATCAGTGGAGCAGGGAATCAGCCCCAGCATTTT	CAISGAGNQPQHF	-	TRBV10-3	TRBJ1-5	few
TGTGCCACCAGTGACCCCGGACAAGGAGAAAAACTGTTTTTT	CATSDPGQGEKLFF	-	TRBV24-1	TRBJ1-4	once
TGTGCCAGCAGTGAATCCGCCCTCGGGAGCAAGGAGACCCAGTACTTC	CASSESALGSKETQYF	-	TRBV25-1	TRBJ2-5	few
TGCAGTGCTAGAGTGGGCGGCACAGATACGCAGTATTTT	CSARVGGTDTQYF	-	TRBV20-1	TRBJ2-3	few
TGTGCCAGCAGAGCGACAGGGGACACTGAAGCTTTCTTT	CASRATGDTEAFF	TRBD1	TRBV6-2/TRBV6-3	TRBJ1-1	-
TGTGCCAGCAGCGTCCAAGACGGCAATCAGCCCCAGCATTTT	CASSVQDGNQPQHF	-	TRBV9	TRBJ1-5	few
TGTGCCAGCAGCTTTGGGGCGGCAGTCTCCTACAATGAGCAGTTCTTC	CASSFGAAVSYNEQFF	-	TRBV7-9	TRBJ2-1	few
TGTGCCAGCAGCTCGGACACCCTGAAGCACGAGCAGTACTTC	CASSSDTLKHEQYF	-	TRBV7-2	TRBJ2-7	few